This section outlines one T cell receptor beta chain sequence together with its context. The antigen is unknown. A heparinised blood draw that averaged roughly 100 mL was obtained once from each donor. This record belongs to a study of beta chain features in type 1 diabetes. Study outcomes and limitations: It was among patients, rather than healthy donors, that naive, central memory and Treg TCRB repertoires appeared more similar. More deletions and fewer insertions at VDJ junctions were found in patients with type 1 diabetes. Any role of HLA type in TCRB rearrangement remained unresolved here.

Expressed TCRB transcripts got sequenced, as all isolated RNA was reverse transcribed. The repertoire was sequenced with immunoSEQ multiplex PCR; TCRdb's copy has only in-frame clones and lacks some. The sample records about 620,000 clones, around 15% being singletons. Germline V gene lookup returns CDR1 SEHNR and CDR2 FQNEAQ (reference sequence). The CDR3 length is 12 residues. The germline V and J ends were trimmed by 2 bases and 13 bases, with 12 bases remaining between them. This chain links TRBV7-9 with TRBJ2-1, with no clear D. The TCR was taken from a man aged 18 to 30 in good health. The sample comprised naive CD4+ T cells from blood. This chain's CDR3 is CASSLSSAPQFF. The CDR3 DNA reads as TGTGCCAGCAGCTTAAGTTCAGCCCCACAGTTCTTC.